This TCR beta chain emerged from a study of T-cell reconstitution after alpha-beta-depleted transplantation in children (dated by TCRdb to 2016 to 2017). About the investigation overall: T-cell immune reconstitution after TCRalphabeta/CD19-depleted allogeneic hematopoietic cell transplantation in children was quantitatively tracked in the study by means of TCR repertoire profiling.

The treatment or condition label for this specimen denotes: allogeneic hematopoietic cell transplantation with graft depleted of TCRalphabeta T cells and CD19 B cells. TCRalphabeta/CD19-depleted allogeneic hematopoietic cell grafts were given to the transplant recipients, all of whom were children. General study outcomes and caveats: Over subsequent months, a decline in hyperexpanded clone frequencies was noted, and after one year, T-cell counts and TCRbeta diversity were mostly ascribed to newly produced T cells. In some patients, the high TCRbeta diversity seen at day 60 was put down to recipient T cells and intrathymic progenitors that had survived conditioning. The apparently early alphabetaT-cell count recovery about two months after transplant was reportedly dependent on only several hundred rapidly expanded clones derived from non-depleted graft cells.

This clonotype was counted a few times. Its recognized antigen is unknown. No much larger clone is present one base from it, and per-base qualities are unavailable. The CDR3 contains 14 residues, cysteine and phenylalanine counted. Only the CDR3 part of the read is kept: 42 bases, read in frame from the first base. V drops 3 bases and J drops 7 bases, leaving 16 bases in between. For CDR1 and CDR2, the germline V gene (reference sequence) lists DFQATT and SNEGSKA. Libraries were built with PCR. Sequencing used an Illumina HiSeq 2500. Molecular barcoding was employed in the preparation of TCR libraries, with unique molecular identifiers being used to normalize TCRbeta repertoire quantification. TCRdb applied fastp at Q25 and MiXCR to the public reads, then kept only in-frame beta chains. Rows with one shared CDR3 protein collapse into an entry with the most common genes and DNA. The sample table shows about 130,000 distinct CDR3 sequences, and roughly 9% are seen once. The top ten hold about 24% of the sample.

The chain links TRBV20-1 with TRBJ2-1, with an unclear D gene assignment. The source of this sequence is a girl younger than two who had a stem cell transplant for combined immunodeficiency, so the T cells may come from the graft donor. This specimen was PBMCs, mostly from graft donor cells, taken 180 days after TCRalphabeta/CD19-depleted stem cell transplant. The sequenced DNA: TGCAGTGCTAGGGTCAGGTTTGCCACTAATGAGCAGTTCTTC. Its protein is CSARVRFATNEQFF.